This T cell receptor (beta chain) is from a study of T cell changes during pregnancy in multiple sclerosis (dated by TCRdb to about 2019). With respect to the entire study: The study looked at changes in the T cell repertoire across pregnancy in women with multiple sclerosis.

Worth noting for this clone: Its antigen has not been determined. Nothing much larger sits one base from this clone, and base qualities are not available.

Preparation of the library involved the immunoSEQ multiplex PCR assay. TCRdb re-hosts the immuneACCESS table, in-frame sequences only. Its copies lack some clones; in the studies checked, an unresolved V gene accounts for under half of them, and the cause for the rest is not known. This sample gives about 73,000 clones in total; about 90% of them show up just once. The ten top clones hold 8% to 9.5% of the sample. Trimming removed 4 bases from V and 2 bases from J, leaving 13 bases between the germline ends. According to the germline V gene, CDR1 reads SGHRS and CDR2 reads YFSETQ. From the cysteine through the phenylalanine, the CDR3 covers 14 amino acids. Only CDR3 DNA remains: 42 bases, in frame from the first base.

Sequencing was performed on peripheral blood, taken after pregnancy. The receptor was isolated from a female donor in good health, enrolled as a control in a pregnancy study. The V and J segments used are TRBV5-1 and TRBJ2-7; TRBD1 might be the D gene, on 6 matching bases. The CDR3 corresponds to CASSPAGATYEQYF. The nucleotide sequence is TGCGCCAGCAGCCCGGCAGGGGCTACCTACGAGCAGTACTTC.